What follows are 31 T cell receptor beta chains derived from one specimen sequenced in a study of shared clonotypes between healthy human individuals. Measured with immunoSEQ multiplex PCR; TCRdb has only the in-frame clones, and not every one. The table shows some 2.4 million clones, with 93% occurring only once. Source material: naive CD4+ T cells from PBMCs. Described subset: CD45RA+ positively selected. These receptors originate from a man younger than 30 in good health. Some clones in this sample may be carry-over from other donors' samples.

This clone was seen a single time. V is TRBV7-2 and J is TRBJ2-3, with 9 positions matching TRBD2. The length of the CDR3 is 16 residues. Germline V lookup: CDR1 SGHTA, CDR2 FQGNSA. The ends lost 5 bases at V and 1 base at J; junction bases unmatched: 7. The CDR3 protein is CASSRPAGGRTDTQYF. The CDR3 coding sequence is TGTGCCAGCAGCCGTCCTGCGGGAGGGCGCACAGATACGCAGTATTTT.

The CDR3 DNA reads TGTGCCAGTAGTGATGACCGCTACAATGAGCAGTTCTTC. This gives the protein CASSDDRYNEQFF. The V gene is TRBV19, the J gene TRBJ2-1; D is unclear. The germline V and J ends were trimmed by 5 bases and 3 bases, with 8 bases remaining between them. This CDR3 has 13 amino acids. In germline, CDR1 is LNHDA, CDR2 SQIVND (reference sequence).

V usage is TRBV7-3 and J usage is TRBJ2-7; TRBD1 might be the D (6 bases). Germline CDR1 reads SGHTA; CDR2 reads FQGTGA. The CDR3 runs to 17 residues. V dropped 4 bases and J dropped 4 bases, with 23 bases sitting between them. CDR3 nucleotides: TGTGCCAGCAGCTCAACAGGACAGAGACACTGGGAATACGAGCAGTACTTC. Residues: CASSSTGQRHWEYEQYF.

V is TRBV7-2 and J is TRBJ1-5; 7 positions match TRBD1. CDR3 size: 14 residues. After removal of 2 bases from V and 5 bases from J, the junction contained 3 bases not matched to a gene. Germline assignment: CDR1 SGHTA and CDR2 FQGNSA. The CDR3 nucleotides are TGTGCCAGCAGCTTACAGGGGGGAGATCAGCCCCAGCATTTT. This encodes CASSLQGGDQPQHF. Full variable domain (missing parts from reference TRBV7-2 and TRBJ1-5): GAGVSQSPSNKVTEKGKDVELRCDPISGHTALYWYRQSLGQGLEFLIYFQGNSAPDKSGLPSDRFSAERTGGSVSTLTIQRTQQEDSAVYLCASSLQGGDQPQHFGDGTRLSIL.

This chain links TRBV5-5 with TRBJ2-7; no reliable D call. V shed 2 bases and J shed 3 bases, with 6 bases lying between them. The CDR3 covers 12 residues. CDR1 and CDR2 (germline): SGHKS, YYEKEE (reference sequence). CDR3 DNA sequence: TGTGCCAGCAGCTTTTACCTCTACGAGCAGTACTTC. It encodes CASSFYLYEQYF.

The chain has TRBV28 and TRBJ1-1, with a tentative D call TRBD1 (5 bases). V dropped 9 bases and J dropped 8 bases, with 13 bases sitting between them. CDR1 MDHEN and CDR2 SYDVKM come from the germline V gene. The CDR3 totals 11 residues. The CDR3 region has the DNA TGTGCCAGTCACGGGACCACCGAAGCTTTCTTT. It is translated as CASHGTTEAFF. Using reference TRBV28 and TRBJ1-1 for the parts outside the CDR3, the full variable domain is DVKVTQSSRYLVKRTGEKVFLECVQDMDHENMFWYRQDPGLGLRLIYFSYDVKMKEKGDIPEGYSVSREKKERFSLILESASTNQTSMYLCASHGTTEAFFGQGTRLTVV.

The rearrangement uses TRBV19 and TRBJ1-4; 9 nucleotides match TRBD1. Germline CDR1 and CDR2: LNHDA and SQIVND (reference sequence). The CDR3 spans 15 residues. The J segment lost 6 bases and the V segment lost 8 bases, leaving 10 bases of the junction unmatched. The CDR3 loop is CASQKWDRVDEKLFF. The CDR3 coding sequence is TGTGCCAGTCAGAAATGGGACAGGGTGGATGAAAAACTGTTTTTT.

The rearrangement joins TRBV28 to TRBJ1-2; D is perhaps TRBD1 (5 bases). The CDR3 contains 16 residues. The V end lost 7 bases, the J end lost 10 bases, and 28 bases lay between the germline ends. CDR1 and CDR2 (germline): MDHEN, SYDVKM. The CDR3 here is CASTSGQTPLYGYYTF. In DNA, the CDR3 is TGTGCCAGCACCTCCGGACAAACCCCCCTCTATGGCTACTACACCTTC.

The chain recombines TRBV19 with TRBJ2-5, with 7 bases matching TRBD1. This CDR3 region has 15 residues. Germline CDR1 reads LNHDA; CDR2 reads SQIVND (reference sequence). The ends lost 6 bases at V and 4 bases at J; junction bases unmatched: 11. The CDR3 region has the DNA TGTGCCAGTAGGACCAGGACAGGTCTACGAGAGACCCAGTACTTC. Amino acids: CASRTRTGLRETQYF.

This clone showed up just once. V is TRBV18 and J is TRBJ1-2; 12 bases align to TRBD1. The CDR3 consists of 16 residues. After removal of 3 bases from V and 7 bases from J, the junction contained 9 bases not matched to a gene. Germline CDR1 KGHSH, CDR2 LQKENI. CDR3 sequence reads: CASSPPGDRGQSGYTF. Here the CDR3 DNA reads TGTGCCAGCTCACCCCCTGGGGACAGGGGGCAAAGTGGCTACACCTTC.

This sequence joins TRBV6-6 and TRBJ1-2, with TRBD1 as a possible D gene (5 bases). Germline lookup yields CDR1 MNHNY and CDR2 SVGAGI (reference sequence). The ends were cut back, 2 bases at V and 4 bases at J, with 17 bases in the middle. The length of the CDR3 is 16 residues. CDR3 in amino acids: CASSYNLPGLGYGYTF. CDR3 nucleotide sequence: TGTGCCAGCAGTTACAACCTTCCGGGACTCGGCTATGGCTACACCTTC.

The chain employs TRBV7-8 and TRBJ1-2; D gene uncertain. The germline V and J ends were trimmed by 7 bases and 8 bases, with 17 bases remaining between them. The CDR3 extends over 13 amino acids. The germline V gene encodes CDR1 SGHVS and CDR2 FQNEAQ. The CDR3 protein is CASTPAGTPGYTF. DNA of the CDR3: TGTGCCAGCACCCCCGCGGGCACCCCCGGCTACACCTTC.

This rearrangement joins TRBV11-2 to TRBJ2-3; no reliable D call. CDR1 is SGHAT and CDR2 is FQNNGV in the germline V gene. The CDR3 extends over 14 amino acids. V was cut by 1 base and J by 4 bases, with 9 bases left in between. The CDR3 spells CASSLVMFSDTQYF. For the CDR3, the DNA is TGTGCCAGCAGCTTAGTTATGTTCTCAGATACGCAGTATTTT.

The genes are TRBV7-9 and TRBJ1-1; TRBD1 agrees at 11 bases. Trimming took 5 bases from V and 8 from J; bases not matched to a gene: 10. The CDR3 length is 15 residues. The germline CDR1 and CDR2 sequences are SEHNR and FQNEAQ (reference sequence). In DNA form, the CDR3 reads TGTGCCAGCAGCGCATCCTGGGGACAGGGGGTGGAAGCTTTCTTT. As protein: CASSASWGQGVEAFF.

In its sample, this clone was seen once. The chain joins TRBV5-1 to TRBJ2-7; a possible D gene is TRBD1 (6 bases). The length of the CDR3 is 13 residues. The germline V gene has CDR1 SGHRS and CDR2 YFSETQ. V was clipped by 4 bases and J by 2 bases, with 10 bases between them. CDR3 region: CASSPTGTYEQYF. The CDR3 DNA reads TGCGCCAGCAGCCCTACAGGGACCTACGAGCAGTACTTC. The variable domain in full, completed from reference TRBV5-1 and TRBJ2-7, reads KAGVTQTPRYLIKTRGQQVTLSCSPISGHRSVSWYQQTPGQGLQFLFEYFSETQRNKGNFPGRFSGRQFSNSRSEMNVSTLELGDSALYLCASSPTGTYEQYFGPGTRLTVT.

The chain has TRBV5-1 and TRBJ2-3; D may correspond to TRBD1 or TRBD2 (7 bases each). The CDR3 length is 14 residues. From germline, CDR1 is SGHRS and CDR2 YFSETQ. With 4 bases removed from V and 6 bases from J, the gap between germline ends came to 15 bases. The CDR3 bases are TGCGCCAGCAGCCAGGACAGGCGGGAGGATACGCAGTATTTT. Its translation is CASSQDRREDTQYF.

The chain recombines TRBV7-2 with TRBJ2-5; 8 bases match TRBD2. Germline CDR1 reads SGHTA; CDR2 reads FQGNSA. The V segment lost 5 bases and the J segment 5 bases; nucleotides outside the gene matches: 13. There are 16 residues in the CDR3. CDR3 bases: TGTGCCAGCAGCCTTCCCTCGGGACTAGGCTCGGAGACCCAGTACTTC. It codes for CASSLPSGLGSETQYF.

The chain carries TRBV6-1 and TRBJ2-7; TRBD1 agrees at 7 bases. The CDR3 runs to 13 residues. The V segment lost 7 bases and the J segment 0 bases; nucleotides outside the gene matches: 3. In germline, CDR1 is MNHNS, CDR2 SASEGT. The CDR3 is CASTRTGSYEQYF. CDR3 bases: TGTGCCAGCACCCGGACAGGCTCCTACGAGCAGTACTTC.

This chain's CDR3 is CASSLAGGLLFF. CDR3 DNA sequence: TGTGCCAGCAGTTTAGCGGGAGGCCTGTTGTTTTTT. V is TRBV28 and J is TRBJ2-2; TRBD2 matches at 8 bases. Trimming cost V 2 bases and J 15 bases; bases outside gene matches: 5. Per the germline V gene, CDR1 is MDHEN and CDR2 is SYDVKM. The CDR3 runs 12 residues.

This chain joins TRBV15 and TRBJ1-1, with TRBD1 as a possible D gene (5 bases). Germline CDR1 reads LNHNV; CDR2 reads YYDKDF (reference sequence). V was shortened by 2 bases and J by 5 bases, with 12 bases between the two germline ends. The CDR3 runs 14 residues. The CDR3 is CATSRQGVSTEAFF. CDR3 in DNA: TGTGCCACCAGCAGACAGGGCGTTTCAACTGAAGCTTTCTTT.

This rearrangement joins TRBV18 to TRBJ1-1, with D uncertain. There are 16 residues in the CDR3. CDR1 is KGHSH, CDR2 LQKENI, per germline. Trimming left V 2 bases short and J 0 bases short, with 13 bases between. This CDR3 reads CASSPVPRSMNTEAFF. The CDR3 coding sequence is TGTGCCAGCTCACCAGTCCCAAGAAGCATGAACACTGAAGCTTTCTTT.

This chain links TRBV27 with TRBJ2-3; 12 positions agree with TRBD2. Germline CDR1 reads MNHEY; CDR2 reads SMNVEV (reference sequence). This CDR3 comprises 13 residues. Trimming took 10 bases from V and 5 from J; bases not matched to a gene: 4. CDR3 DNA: TGTGCCACCAGACTAGCGGGAGAAGATACGCAGTATTTT. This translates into CATRLAGEDTQYF.

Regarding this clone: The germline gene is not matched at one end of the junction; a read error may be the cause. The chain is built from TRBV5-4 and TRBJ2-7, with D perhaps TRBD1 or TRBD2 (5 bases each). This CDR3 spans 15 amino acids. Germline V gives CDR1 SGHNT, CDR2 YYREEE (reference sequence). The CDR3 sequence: CASSLDRRGSSEQYF. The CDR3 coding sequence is TGTGCCAGCAGCTTGGATCGACGGGGCTCCTCCGAGCAGTACTTC. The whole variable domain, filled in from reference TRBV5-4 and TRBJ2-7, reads ETGVTQSPTHLIKTRGQQVTLRCSSQSGHNTVSWYQQALGQGPQFIFQYYREEENGRGNFPPRFSGLQFPNYSSELNVNALELDDSALYLCASSLDRRGSSEQYFGPGTRLTVT.

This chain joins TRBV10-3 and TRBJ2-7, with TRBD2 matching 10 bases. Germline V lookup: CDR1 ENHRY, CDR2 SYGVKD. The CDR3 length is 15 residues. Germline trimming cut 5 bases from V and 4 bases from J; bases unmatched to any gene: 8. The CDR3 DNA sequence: TGTGCCATCAGTAACACCGGGACTAGCGATTACGAGCAGTACTTC. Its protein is CAISNTGTSDYEQYF.

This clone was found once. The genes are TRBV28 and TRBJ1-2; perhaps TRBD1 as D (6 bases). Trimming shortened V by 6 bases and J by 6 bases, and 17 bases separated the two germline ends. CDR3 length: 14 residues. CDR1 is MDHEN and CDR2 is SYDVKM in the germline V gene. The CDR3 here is CASRKAGTLDGYTF. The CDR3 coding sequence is TGTGCCAGCAGAAAAGCCGGGACACTGGATGGCTACACCTTC.

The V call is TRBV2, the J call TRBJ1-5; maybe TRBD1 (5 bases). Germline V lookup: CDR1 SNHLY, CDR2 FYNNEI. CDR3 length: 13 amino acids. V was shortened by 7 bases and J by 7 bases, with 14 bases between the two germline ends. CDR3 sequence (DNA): TGTGCCAGCACCTTTCAGGGCGAACAGCCCCAGCATTTT. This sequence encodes CASTFQGEQPQHF.

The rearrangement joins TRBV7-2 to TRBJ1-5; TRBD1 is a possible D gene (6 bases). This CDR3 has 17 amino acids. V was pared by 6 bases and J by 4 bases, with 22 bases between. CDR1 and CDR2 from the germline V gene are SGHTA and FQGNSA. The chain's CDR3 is CASSPNGWDTANQPQHF. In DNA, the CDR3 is TGTGCCAGCAGTCCCAATGGGTGGGACACCGCAAATCAGCCCCAGCATTTT.

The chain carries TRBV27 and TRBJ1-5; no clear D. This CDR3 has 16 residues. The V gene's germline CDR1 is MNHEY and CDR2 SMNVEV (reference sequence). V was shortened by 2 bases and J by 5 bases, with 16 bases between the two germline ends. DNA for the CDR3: TGTGCCAGCAGTTTAAGGTTAGCGCCTTTGGATCAGCCCCAGCATTTT. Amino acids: CASSLRLAPLDQPQHF.

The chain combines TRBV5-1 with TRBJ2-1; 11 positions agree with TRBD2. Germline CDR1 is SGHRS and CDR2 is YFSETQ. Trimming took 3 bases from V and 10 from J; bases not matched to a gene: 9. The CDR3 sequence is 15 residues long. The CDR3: CASSSVAGGPSEQFF. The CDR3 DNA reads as TGCGCCAGCAGCTCAGTAGCGGGAGGGCCTTCCGAGCAGTTCTTC.

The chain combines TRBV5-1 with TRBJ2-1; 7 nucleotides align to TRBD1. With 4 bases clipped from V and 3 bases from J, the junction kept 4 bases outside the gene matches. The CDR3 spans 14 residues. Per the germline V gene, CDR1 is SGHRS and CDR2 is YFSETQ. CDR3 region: CASSARTGYNEQFF. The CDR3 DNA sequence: TGCGCCAGCAGCGCTAGGACAGGCTACAATGAGCAGTTCTTC. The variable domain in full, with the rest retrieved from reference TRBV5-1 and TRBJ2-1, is KAGVTQTPRYLIKTRGQQVTLSCSPISGHRSVSWYQQTPGQGLQFLFEYFSETQRNKGNFPGRFSGRQFSNSRSEMNVSTLELGDSALYLCASSARTGYNEQFFGPGTRLTVL.

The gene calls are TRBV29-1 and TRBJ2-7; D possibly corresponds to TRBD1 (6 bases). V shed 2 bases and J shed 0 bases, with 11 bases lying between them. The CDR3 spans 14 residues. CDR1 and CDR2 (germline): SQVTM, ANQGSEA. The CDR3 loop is CSVELTGSSYEQYF. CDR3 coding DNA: TGCAGCGTTGAATTGACAGGCAGCTCCTACGAGCAGTACTTC.